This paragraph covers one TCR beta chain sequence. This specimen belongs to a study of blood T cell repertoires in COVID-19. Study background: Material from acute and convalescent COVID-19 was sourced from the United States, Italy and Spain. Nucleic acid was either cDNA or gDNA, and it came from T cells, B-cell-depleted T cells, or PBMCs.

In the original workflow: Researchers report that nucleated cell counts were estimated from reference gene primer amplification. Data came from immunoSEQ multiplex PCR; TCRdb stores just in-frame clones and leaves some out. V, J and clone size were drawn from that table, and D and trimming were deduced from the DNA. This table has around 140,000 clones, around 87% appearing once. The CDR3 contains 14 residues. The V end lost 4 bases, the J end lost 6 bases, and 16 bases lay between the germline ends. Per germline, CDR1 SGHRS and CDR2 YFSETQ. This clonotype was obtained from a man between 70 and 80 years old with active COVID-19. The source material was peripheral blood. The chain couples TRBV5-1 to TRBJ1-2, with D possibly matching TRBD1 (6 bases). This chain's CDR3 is CASSQGQGTDGYTF. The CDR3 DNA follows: TGCGCCAGCAGCCAGGGGCAGGGCACCGATGGCTACACCTTC.